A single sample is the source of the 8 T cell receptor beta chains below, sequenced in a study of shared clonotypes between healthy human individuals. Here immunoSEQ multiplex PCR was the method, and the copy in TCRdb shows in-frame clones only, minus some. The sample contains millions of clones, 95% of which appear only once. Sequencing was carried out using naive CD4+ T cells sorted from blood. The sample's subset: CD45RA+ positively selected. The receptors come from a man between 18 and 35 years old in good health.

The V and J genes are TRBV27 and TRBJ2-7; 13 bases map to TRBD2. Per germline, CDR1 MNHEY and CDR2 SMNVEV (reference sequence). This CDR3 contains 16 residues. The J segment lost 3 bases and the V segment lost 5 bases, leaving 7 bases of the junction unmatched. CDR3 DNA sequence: TGTGCCAGCAGTCCCACCGGACTAGCGGGGGACTACGAGCAGTACTTC. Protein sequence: CASSPTGLAGDYEQYF.

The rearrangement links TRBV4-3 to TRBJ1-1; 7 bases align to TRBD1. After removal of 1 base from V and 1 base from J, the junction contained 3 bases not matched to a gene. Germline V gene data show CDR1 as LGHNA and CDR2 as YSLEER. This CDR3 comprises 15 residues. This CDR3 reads CASSQGDRANTEAFF. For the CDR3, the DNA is TGCGCCAGCAGCCAAGGAGACAGGGCGAACACTGAAGCTTTCTTT.

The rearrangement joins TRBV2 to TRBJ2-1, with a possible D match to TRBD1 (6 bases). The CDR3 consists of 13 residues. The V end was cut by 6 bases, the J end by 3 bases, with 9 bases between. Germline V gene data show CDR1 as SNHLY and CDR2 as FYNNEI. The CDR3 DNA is TGTGCCAGCAGGAGACAGGTCTACAATGAGCAGTTCTTC. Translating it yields CASRRQVYNEQFF.

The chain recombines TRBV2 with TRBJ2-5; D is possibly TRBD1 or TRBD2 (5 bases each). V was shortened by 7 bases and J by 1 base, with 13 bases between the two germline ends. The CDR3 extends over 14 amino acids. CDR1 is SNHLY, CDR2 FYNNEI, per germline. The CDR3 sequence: CASKGTVLQETQYF. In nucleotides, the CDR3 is TGTGCCAGCAAAGGGACCGTGCTCCAAGAGACCCAGTACTTC.

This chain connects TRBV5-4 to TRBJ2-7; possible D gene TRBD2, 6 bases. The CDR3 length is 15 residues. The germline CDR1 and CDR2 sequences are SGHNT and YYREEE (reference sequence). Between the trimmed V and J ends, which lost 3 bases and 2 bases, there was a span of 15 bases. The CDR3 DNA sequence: TGTGCCAGCAGCTCAATCGCGGCGGGAACCTACGAGCAGTACTTC. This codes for CASSSIAAGTYEQYF.

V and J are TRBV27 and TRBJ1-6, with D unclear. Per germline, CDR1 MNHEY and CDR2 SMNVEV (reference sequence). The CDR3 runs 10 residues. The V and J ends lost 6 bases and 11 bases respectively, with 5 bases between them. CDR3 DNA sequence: TGTGCCAGCAGACACACACCCCTCCACTTT. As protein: CASRHTPLHF.

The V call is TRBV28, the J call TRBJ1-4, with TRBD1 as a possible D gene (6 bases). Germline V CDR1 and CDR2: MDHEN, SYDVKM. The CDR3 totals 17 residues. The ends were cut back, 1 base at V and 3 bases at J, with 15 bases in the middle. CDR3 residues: CASSLSYRSGANEKLFF. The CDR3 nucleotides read TGTGCCAGCAGTTTATCTTATCGGTCAGGGGCTAATGAAAAACTGTTTTTT. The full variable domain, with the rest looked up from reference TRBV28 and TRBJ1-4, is DVKVTQSSRYLVKRTGEKVFLECVQDMDHENMFWYRQDPGLGLRLIYFSYDVKMKEKGDIPEGYSVSREKKERFSLILESASTNQTSMYLCASSLSYRSGANEKLFFGSGTQLSVL.

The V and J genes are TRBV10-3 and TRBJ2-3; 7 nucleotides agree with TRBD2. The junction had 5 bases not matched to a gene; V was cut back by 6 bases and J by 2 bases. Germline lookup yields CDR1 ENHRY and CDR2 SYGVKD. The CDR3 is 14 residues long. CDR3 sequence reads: CAIRGDYITDTQYF. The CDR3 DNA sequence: TGTGCCATCAGGGGGGACTATATCACAGATACGCAGTATTTT.